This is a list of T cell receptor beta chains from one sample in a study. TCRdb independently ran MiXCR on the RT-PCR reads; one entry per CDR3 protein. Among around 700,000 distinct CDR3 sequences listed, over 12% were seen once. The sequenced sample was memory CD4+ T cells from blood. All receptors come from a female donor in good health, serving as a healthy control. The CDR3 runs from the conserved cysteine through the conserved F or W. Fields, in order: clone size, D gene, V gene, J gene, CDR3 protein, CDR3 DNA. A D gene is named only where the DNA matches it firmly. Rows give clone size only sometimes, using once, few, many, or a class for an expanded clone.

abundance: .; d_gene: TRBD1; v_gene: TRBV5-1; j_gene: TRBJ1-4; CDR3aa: CASSPQDRARLTTNEKLFF; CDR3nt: TGCGCCAGCAGCCCCCAAGACAGGGCGCGATTGACAACTAATGAAAAACTGTTTTTT
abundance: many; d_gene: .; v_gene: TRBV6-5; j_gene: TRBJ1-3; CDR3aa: CASSPPGLHSGTIYF; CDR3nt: TGTGCCAGCAGTCCTCCCGGGCTACACAGCGGCACCATATATTTT
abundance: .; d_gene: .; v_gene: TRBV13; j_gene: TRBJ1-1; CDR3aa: CASSLIGDKAFF; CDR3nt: TGTGCCAGCAGCTTAATAGGGGACAAAGCTTTCTTT
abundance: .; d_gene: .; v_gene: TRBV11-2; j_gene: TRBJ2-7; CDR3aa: CASSLVDGVKSF; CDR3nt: TGTGCCAGCAGCTTAGTGGACGGCGTGAAGAGCTTC
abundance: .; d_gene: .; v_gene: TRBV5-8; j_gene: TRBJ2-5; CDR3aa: CASSLEAGGEETQYF; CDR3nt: TGTGCCAGCAGCTTGGAAGCAGGAGGAGAAGAGACCCAGTACTTC
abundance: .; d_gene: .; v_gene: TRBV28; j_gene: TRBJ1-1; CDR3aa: CASSFDEPEAFF; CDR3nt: TGTGCCAGCAGCTTTGACGAACCTGAAGCTTTCTTT
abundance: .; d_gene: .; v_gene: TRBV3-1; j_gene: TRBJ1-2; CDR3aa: CASSQGTTDYGYTF; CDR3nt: TGTGCCAGCAGCCAAGGGACCACTGATTATGGCTACACCTTC
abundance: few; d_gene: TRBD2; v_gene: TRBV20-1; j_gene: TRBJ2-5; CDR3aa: CSATGLAGGWDQYF; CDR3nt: TGCAGTGCGACCGGACTAGCGGGAGGGTGGGACCAGTACTTC
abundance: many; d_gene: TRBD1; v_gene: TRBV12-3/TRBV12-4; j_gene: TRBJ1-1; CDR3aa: CASSKTGRDTEAFF; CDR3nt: TGTGCCAGCAGTAAGACAGGGCGGGACACTGAAGCTTTCTTT
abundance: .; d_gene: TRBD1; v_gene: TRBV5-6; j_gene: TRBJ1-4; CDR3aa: CASSWGQKPTNEKLFF; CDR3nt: TGTGCCAGCAGCTGGGGACAGAAACCAACTAATGAAAAACTGTTTTTT
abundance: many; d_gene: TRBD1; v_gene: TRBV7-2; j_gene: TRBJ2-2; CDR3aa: CASSPITGVTTGELFF; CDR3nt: TGTGCCAGCAGCCCAATAACAGGGGTGACCACCGGGGAGCTGTTTTTT
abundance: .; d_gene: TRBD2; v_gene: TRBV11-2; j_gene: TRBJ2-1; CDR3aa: CASSLVSLAGGRGQFF; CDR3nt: TGTGCCAGCAGCTTAGTGTCTCTAGCGGGGGGCAGAGGGCAGTTCTTC
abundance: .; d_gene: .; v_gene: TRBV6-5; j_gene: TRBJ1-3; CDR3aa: CASSYSQDSGNTIYF; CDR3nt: TGTGCCAGCAGTTACTCCCAGGATTCAGGAAACACCATATATTTT
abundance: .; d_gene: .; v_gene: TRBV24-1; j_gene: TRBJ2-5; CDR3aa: CATSDLNRGGETQYF; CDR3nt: TGTGCCACCAGTGATTTGAACAGGGGAGGGGAGACCCAGTACTTC
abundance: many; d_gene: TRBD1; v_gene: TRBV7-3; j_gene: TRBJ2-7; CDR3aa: CASSLTRDRVHEQYF; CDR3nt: TGTGCCAGCAGCTTAACAAGGGACAGGGTCCACGAGCAGTACTTC
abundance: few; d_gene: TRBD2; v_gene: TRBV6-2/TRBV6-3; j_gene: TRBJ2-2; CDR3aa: CASTGLAGNTGELFF; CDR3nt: TGTGCCAGCACTGGACTAGCGGGGAACACCGGGGAGCTGTTTTTT
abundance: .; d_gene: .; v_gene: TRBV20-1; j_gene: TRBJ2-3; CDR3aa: CSARIFEGGYTDTQYF; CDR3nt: TGCAGTGCTAGAATATTCGAGGGTGGGTACACAGATACGCAGTATTTT
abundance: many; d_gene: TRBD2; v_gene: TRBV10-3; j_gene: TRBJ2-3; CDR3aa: CAISWTSDGGDTQYF; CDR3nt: TGTGCCATCAGTTGGACTAGCGATGGGGGGGATACGCAGTATTTT
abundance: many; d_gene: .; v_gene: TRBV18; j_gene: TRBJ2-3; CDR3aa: CASSPADTQYF; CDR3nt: TGTGCCAGCTCACCAGCAGATACGCAGTATTTT
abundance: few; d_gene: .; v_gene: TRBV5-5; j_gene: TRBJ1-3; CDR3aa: CASSWTDSTIGNTIYF; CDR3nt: TGTGCCAGCAGCTGGACAGACTCGACGATAGGAAACACCATATATTTT
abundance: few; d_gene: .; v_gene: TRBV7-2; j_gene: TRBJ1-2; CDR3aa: CASSFGLAYGYTF; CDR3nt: TGTGCCAGCAGCTTTGGTCTGGCCTATGGCTACACCTTC
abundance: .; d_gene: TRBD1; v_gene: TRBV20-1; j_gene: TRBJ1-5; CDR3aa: CSARESGQVTQPQHF; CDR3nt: TGCAGTGCTAGAGAAAGTGGACAGGTAACACAGCCCCAGCATTTT
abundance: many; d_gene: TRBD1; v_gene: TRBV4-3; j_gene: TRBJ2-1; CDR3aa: CASSQVTGEYMQFF; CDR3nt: TGCGCCAGCAGCCAAGTAACAGGGGAGTACATGCAGTTCTTC
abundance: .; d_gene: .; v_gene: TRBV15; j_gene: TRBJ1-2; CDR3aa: CATSRDMGGADYGYTF; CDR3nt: TGTGCCACCAGCAGAGATATGGGGGGGGCTGATTATGGCTACACCTTC
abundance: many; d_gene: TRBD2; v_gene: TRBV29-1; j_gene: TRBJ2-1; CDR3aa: CSAPVAGGYNEQFF; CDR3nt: TGCAGCGCCCCCGTAGCGGGAGGTTACAATGAGCAGTTCTTC
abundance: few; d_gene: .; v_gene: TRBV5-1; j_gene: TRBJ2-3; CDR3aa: CASSPTANTDTQYF; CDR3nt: TGCGCCAGCAGCCCGACAGCGAACACAGATACGCAGTATTTT
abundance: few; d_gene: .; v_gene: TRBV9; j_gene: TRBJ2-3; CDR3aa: CASRGGADTQYF; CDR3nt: TGTGCCAGCAGAGGTGGGGCAGATACGCAGTATTTT
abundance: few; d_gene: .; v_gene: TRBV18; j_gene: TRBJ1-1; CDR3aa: CASSPLGGHTEAFF; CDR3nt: TGTGCCAGCTCACCGCTAGGGGGGCACACTGAAGCTTTCTTT
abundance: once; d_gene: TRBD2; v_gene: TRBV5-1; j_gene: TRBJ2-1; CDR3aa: CASSLGGGGAYNEQFF; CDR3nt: TGCGCCAGCAGCTTGGGAGGCGGGGGGGCATACAATGAGCAGTTCTTC